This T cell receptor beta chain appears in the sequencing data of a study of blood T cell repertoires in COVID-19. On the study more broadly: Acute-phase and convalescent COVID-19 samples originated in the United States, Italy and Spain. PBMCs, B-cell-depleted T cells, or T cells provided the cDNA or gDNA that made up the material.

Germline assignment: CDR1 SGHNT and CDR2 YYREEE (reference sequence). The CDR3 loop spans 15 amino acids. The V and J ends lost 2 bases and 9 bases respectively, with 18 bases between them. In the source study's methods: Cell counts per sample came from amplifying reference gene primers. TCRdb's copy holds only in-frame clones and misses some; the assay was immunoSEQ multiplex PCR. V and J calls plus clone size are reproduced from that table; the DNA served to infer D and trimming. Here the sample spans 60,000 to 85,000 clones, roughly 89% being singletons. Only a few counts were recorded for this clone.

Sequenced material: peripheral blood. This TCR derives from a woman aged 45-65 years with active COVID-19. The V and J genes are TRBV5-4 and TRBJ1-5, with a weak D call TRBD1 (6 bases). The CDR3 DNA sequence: TGTGCCAGCAGCTTTTTGCCAGGGGCGCCCGTGCCCCAGCATTTT. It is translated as CASSFLPGAPVPQHF.